This T cell receptor beta chain was sequenced for a study of control samples from healthy donors and cancer patients. The CDR3 runs 16 residues. Per germline, CDR1 MNHEY and CDR2 SMNVEV (reference sequence). The V gene lost 3 bases and the J gene lost 5 bases, with 19 bases spanning the gap. Sequencing was performed with immunoSEQ multiplex PCR; in TCRdb, only in-frame clones are kept and a portion is missing. The sample has approximately 94,000 clones, less than 85% seen once. This TCR derives from a man aged 70-80 years with lung cancer. This chain connects TRBV27 to TRBJ1-1; maybe TRBD1 (6 bases). Sequenced sample: PBMCs. CDR3 residues: CASSLSRTVRGTEAFF. CDR3 sequence (DNA): TGTGCCAGCAGTTTGTCAAGGACAGTCCGGGGGACTGAAGCTTTCTTT.